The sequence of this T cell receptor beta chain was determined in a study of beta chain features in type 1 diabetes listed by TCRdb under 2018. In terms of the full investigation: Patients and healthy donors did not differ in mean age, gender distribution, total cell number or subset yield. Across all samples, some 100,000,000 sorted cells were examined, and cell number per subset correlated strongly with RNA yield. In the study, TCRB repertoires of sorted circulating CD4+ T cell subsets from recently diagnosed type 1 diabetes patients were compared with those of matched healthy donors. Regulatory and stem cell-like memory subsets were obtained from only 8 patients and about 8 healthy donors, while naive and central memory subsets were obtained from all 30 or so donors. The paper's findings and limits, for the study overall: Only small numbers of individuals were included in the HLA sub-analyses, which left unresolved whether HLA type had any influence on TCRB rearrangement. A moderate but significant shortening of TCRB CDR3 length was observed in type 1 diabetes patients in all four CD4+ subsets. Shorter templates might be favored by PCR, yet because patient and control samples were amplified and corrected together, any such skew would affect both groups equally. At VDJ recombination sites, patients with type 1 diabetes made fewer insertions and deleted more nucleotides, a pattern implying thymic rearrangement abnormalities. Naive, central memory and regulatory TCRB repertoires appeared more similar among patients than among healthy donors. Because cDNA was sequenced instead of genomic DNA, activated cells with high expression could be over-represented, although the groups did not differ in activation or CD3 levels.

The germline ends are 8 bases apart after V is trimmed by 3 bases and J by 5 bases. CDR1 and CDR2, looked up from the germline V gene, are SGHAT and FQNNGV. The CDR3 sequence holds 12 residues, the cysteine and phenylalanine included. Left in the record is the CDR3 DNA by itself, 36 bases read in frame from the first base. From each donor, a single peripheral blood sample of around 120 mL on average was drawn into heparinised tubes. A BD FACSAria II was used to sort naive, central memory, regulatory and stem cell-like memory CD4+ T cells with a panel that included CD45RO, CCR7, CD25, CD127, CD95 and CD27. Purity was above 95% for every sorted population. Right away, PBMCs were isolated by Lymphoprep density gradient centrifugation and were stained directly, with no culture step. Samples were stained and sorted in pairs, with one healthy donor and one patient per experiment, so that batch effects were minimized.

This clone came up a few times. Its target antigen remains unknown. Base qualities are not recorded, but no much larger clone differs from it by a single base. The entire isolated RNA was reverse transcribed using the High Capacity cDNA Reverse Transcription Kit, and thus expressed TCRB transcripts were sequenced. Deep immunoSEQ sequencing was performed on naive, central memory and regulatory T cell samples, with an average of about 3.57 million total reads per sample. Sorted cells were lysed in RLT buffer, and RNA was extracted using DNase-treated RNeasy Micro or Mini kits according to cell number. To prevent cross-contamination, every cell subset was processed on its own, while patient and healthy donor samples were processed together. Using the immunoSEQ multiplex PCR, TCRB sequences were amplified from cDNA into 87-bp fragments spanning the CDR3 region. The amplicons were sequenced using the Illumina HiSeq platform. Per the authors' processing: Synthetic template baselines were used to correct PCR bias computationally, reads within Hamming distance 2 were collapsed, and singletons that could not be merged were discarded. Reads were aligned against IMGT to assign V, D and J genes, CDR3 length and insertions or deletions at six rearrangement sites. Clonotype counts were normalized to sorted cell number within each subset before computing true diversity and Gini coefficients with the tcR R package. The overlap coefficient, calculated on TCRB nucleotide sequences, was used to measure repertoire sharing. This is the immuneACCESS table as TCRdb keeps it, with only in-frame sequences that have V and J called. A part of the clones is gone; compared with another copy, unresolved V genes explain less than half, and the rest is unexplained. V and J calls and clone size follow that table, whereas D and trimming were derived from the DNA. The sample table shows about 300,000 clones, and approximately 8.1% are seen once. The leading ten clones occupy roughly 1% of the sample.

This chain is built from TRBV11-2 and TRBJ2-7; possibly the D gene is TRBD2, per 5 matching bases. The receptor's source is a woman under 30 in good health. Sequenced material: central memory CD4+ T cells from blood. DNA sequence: TGTGCCAGCAGCTTCAGAGGGCACGAGCAGTACTTC. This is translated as CASSFRGHEQYF.